Below, 10 T cell receptor beta chains from the same sample are listed, as sequenced in a study of T-cell memory formation after mild COVID-19. MiXCR, run by TCRdb on the 5' RACE reads, gives a single entry per CDR3 protein. The sample carries approximately 100,000 distinct CDR3 sequences, over 10% recorded once. The sequenced sample was PBMCs or a T cell subset sorted from them (not recorded which). All receptors come from an adult woman who had mild COVID-19 (a few samples of this study predate the infection). Cell type and time point are not known.

This sequence joins TRBV5-6 and TRBJ2-7, with TRBD1 matching 11 bases. Germline trimming cut 0 bases from V and 1 base from J; bases unmatched to any gene: 9. Germline CDR1 reads SGHDT; CDR2 reads YYEEEE. The CDR3 runs 18 residues. The CDR3 DNA reads as TGTGCCAGCAGCTTGGCGCCCGGACAGGGGGCTGAATCCTACGAGCAGTACTTC. Protein: CASSLAPGQGAESYEQYF.

This clonotype has more than one count but fewer than ten. The V gene is TRBV7-9, the J gene TRBJ2-3, with D possibly being TRBD2 (6 bases). The CDR3 extends over 17 amino acids. Germline lookup yields CDR1 SEHNR and CDR2 FQNEAQ (reference sequence). Trimming removed 2 bases from V and 2 bases from J, with 17 bases in between. Written as DNA, the CDR3 is TGTGCCAGCAGCTTATGGCCTCGCGGGGCTGACACAGATACGCAGTATTTT. This gives the protein CASSLWPRGADTDTQYF. Looking up the rest from reference TRBV7-9 and TRBJ2-3 gives the full variable domain: DTGVSQNPRHKITKRGQNVTFRCDPISEHNRLYWYRQTLGQGPEFLTYFQNEAQLEKSRLLSDRFSAERPKGSFSTLEIQRTEQGDSAMYLCASSLWPRGADTDTQYFGPGTRLTVL.

The rearrangement links TRBV19 to TRBJ2-6; D possibly corresponds to TRBD1 (5 bases). The CDR3 spans 16 residues. V was trimmed by 0 bases and J by 3 bases, leaving 9 bases between them. CDR1 is LNHDA, CDR2 SQIVND, per germline (reference sequence). The CDR3 coding sequence is TGTGCCAGTAGTATAGATTTCAGGGTTGGGGCCAACGTCCTGACTTTC. It is translated as CASSIDFRVGANVLTF.

This chain uses TRBV4-1 with TRBJ1-1; D unclear. CDR1 is MGHRA, CDR2 YSYEKL, per germline. Trimming removed 0 bases at V and 10 bases at J, with 15 bases between. The CDR3 spans 14 residues. The CDR3 spells CASSQEVLTVGAFF. DNA of the CDR3: TGCGCCAGCAGCCAAGAGGTGTTGACGGTCGGAGCTTTCTTT.

This clonotype was picked up a small number of times. The V call is TRBV7-6, the J call TRBJ2-5; 8 nucleotides line up with TRBD2. Per germline, CDR1 SGHVS and CDR2 FNYEAQ. Trimming at V came to 0 bases and at J to 7 bases, leaving 19 bases not matched to a gene. This CDR3 has 19 amino acids. CDR3 in amino acids: CASSLARGLPTSAIGTQYF. The CDR3 coding sequence is TGTGCCAGCAGCTTAGCGCGGGGACTCCCGACTAGCGCAATAGGGACCCAGTACTTC.

This clonotype was seen more than once but under ten times. V gene TRBV6-6 combines with J gene TRBJ2-5; 12 bases line up with TRBD2. The CDR3 consists of 17 residues. Germline CDR1 is MNHNY and CDR2 is SVGAGI (reference sequence). Unmatched junction bases numbered 10, after V lost 8 bases and J lost 0 bases. This chain's CDR3 is CASGKLAGGKYQETQYF. CDR3 in DNA: TGTGCCAGCGGTAAACTAGCGGGGGGCAAGTACCAAGAGACCCAGTACTTC.

Only a few counts were recorded for this clonotype. The junction departs from the called germline gene at one end, perhaps through a read error. The rearrangement links TRBV7-2 to TRBJ2-7; D gene unclear. The CDR3 is 16 amino acids. In germline, CDR1 is SGHTA, CDR2 FQGNSA. CDR3 nucleotides: TGTGCCAGCAGTTTAGGATACGATGGGGTAGCCTACGAGCAGTACTTC. Translation gives CASSLGYDGVAYEQYF.

The chain employs TRBV5-5 and TRBJ2-2; D is possibly TRBD1 or TRBD2 (5 bases each). Trimming shortened V by 4 bases and J by 3 bases, and 19 bases separated the two germline ends. This CDR3 is built from 17 residues. CDR1 and CDR2 (germline): SGHKS, YYEKEE (reference sequence). The CDR3 nucleotides are TGTGCCAGCAGCCGACAACCGGGACGGGAATACACCGGGGAGCTGTTTTTT. The encoded protein is CASSRQPGREYTGELFF.

This clonotype was detected many times. The chain carries TRBV7-9 and TRBJ2-1; 11 bases match TRBD2. Germline values: CDR1 SEHNR, CDR2 FQNEAQ (reference sequence). The CDR3 loop spans 16 amino acids. The V and J ends lost 4 bases and 5 bases, in that order; junction bases with no gene match: 7. The CDR3 loop is CASSSYSGRGDNEQFF. CDR3 nucleotides: TGTGCCAGCAGCTCCTATAGCGGGAGGGGTGACAATGAGCAGTTCTTC.

The chain joins TRBV27 to TRBJ1-3, with no clear D. CDR3 length: 12 amino acids. Germline V CDR1 and CDR2: MNHEY, SMNVEV (reference sequence). V was clipped by 5 bases and J by 5 bases, with 7 bases between them. The CDR3 nucleotides are TGTGCCAGCAGTCTTGATAGAAACACCATATATTTT. It specifies CASSLDRNTIYF.